These T cell receptor beta chains were read from a single sample in a study of memory CD4+ T cells and cytomegalovirus serostatus. The table came from immunoSEQ multiplex PCR; TCRdb's copy has only in-frame clones and leaves some out. The sample holds 46,000 or so clones, under 85% seen once. Sequencing was done on a sample of memory CD4+ T cells from blood. The receptors originated from an adult in good health and CMV-seronegative. Both conserved end residues are part of each CDR3. A D gene is named only where the DNA matches it firmly. Size is omitted from some rows. Given values are once, few, many or a class for expanded clones.

d_gene | j_gene | v_gene | abundance | CDR3aa | CDR3nt
TRBD2 | TRBJ2-7 | TRBV18 | . | CASSRSSGGGATYEQYF | TGTGCCAGCTCACGGAGTAGCGGGGGAGGTGCGACCTACGAGCAGTACTTC
. | TRBJ2-3 | TRBV6-4 | . | CASSVTEDTDTQYF | TGTGCCAGCAGTGTTACGGAGGACACAGATACGCAGTATTTT
. | TRBJ2-3 | TRBV7-7 | . | CASSGSSTDTQYF | TGTGCCAGCAGCGGGTCTAGCACAGATACGCAGTATTTT
. | TRBJ2-1 | TRBV11-3 | . | CASSLGAEGRDEQFF | TGTGCCAGCAGCTTAGGTGCGGAGGGTAGGGATGAGCAGTTCTTC
TRBD1 | TRBJ1-3 | TRBV14 | few | CASSVRAGGGNTIYF | TGTGCCAGCAGCGTCCGAGCAGGGGGCGGAAACACCATATATTTT
. | TRBJ1-1 | TRBV7-3 | . | CASSSALNTEAFF | TGTGCCAGCAGCTCAGCTCTGAACACTGAAGCTTTCTTT
TRBD1 | TRBJ1-2 | TRBV15 | . | CATSRDGTGLSDGYTF | TGTGCCACCAGCAGAGATGGGACAGGACTTTCGGATGGCTACACCTTC
. | TRBJ1-2 | TRBV29-1 | . | CSVTDTEYGYTF | TGCAGCGTTACCGACACGGAATATGGCTACACCTTC
TRBD1 | TRBJ2-6 | TRBV29-1 | few | CSAVTGGNAGANVLTF | TGCAGCGCCGTTACAGGGGGCAACGCTGGGGCCAACGTCCTGACTTTC
TRBD1 | TRBJ1-2 | TRBV6-1 | . | CASSEIGTGYGYTF | TGTGCCAGCAGTGAGATTGGGACAGGGTATGGCTACACCTTC
. | TRBJ1-1 | TRBV7-6 | . | CASSLAQMNTEAFF | TGTGCCAGCAGCTTAGCTCAAATGAACACTGAAGCTTTCTTT
TRBD1 | TRBJ1-4 | TRBV28 | . | CAAGTEGRINEKLFF | TGTGCCGCAGGGACAGAGGGGAGGATAAATGAAAAACTGTTTTTT
. | TRBJ2-5 | TRBV7-3 | . | CASSLKAEETQYF | TGTGCCAGCAGCTTAAAAGCGGAGGAGACCCAGTACTTC
. | TRBJ2-7 | TRBV11-2 | few | CASSLGHSSYEQYF | TGTGCCAGCAGCTTAGGGCACTCCTCCTACGAGCAGTACTTC
. | TRBJ1-3 | TRBV9 | . | CASSRGGNYLSSGNTIYF | TGTGCCAGCAGCCGTGGTGGGAACTACTTATCCTCTGGAAACACCATATATTTT
TRBD2 | TRBJ2-7 | TRBV6-6 | . | CASSRGGTGEQYF | TGTGCCAGCAGTCGCGGGGGGACGGGGGAGCAGTACTTC
TRBD1 | TRBJ1-6 | TRBV19 | once | CASSPGQGQNSPLHF | TGTGCCAGTAGTCCTGGACAGGGGCAAAATTCACCCCTCCACTTT
TRBD1 | TRBJ2-3 | TRBV5-4 | . | CASSSPGQGVVDTQYF | TGTGCCAGCAGCTCGCCGGGACAGGGGGTGGTAGATACGCAGTATTTT
. | TRBJ1-5 | TRBV21-1 | . | CASSTSRGRDGLGNQPQHF | TGTGCCAGCAGCACATCGCGGGGCAGGGATGGTTTGGGCAATCAGCCCCAGCATTTT
TRBD1 | TRBJ1-5 | TRBV15 | . | CATSGDRVRNQPQHF | TGTGCCACCAGTGGTGACAGGGTACGCAATCAGCCCCAGCATTTT
. | TRBJ1-2 | TRBV5-1 | . | CASSFESKTYGYTF | TGCGCCAGCAGCTTCGAAAGCAAGACTTATGGCTACACCTTC
. | TRBJ1-3 | TRBV5-1 | . | CASSLDFSEFRTATSGNTIYF | TGCGCCAGCAGCTTGGATTTTAGTGAGTTCAGGACAGCTACCTCTGGAAACACCATATATTTT
. | TRBJ2-5 | TRBV5-5 | . | CASSSPGAGETQYF | TGTGCCAGCAGTTCGCCCGGGGCGGGGGAGACCCAGTACTTC
. | TRBJ1-6 | TRBV19 | . | CASSGNSPLHF | TGTGCCAGTAGTGGTAATTCACCCCTCCACTTT
. | TRBJ2-7 | TRBV6-6 | . | CASRPGDLLYEQYF | TGTGCCAGCCGACCGGGGGACTTGCTCTACGAGCAGTACTTC
. | TRBJ2-3 | TRBV5-1 | . | CASSLVAGTDTQYF | TGCGCCAGCAGCTTGGTAGCAGGCACAGATACGCAGTATTTT
TRBD2 | TRBJ2-7 | TRBV5-1 | . | CASSWVAGSAYEQYF | TGCGCCAGCAGCTGGGTAGCGGGGTCCGCCTACGAGCAGTACTTC
. | TRBJ2-3 | TRBV6-4 | . | CASSDSAGTSTDTQYF | TGTGCCAGCAGTGACTCGGCAGGAACTAGCACAGATACGCAGTATTTT
. | TRBJ1-1 | TRBV6-5 | . | CASKQGFMNTEAFF | TGTGCCAGCAAACAGGGTTTCATGAACACTGAAGCTTTCTTT
. | TRBJ2-3 | TRBV5-1 | . | CASSLEFGDTQYF | TGCGCCAGCAGCTTGGAGTTCGGTGATACGCAGTATTTT
. | TRBJ1-5 | TRBV5-8 | once | CASSRTSPGRPNQPQHF | TGTGCCAGCAGCCGAACATCTCCGGGACGGCCAAATCAGCCCCAGCATTTT
. | TRBJ1-4 | TRBV5-1 | . | CASSLAHRQEKLFF | TGCGCCAGCAGCTTGGCCCACCGCCAGGAAAAACTGTTTTTT
. | TRBJ1-1 | TRBV15 | . | CATSRFDEAFF | TGTGCCACCAGCAGGTTTGACGAAGCTTTCTTT
TRBD1 | TRBJ1-6 | TRBV9 | . | CASSVHGQGKSPLHF | TGTGCCAGCAGCGTGCATGGACAGGGAAAATCACCCCTCCACTTT
. | TRBJ2-7 | TRBV9 | . | CASSVDMVTYEQYF | TGTGCCAGCAGCGTAGATATGGTTACCTACGAGCAGTACTTC
. | TRBJ1-5 | TRBV19 | few | CASSLESGVGQPQHF | TGTGCCAGTAGTCTTGAGTCAGGGGTAGGTCAGCCCCAGCATTTT
TRBD1 | TRBJ1-5 | TRBV2 | . | CASRGPGQFNSNQPQHF | TGTGCCAGCAGGGGTCCGGGACAGTTTAATAGCAATCAGCCCCAGCATTTT
. | TRBJ2-1 | TRBV5-1 | . | CASTFLGSDNEQFF | TGCGCCAGTACCTTTTTGGGATCTGACAATGAGCAGTTCTTC
TRBD1 | TRBJ1-2 | TRBV11-3 | . | CASSSTGNYGYTF | TGTGCCAGCAGCTCGACAGGGAACTATGGCTACACCTTC
TRBD1 | TRBJ2-7 | TRBV5-4 | . | CASSFSGTANPEEQYF | TGTGCCAGCAGCTTCTCGGGGACAGCCAATCCTGAAGAGCAGTACTTC
. | TRBJ2-5 | TRBV10-3 | . | CASRGAQETQYF | TGTGCCAGTCGGGGGGCCCAAGAGACCCAGTACTTC
. | TRBJ2-2 | TRBV10-3 | . | CAISPNTGELFF | TGTGCCATCAGTCCAAACACCGGGGAGCTGTTTTTT
. | TRBJ1-1 | TRBV4-2 | . | CASSPSRVSNTEAFF | TGTGCCAGCAGCCCCTCCCGGGTTTCGAACACTGAAGCTTTCTTT
TRBD2 | TRBJ2-5 | TRBV4-1 | . | CASSLRTSWGETQYF | TGCGCCAGCAGCCTGAGGACTAGCTGGGGGGAGACCCAGTACTTC
TRBD1 | TRBJ2-2 | TRBV6-1 | . | CAYRGQGETGELFF | TGTGCCTACAGAGGACAGGGCGAAACCGGGGAGCTGTTTTTT
TRBD1 | TRBJ1-4 | TRBV18 | . | CASSREQGRNEKLFF | TGTGCCAGCTCACGAGAACAGGGGAGGAATGAAAAACTGTTTTTT
. | TRBJ2-1 | TRBV19 | . | CASSIESGNEQFF | TGTGCCAGTAGTATAGAGTCTGGCAATGAGCAGTTCTTC
. | TRBJ2-2 | TRBV7-8 | . | CASSPEESGELFF | TGTGCCAGCAGCCCCGAGGAGTCCGGGGAGCTGTTTTTT
. | TRBJ2-7 | TRBV20-1 | . | CSARALYEQYF | TGCAGTGCTAGAGCCCTTTACGAGCAGTACTTC
TRBD2 | TRBJ2-3 | TRBV6-5 | once | CASSSELAGEADTQYF | TGTGCCAGCAGTTCCGAACTAGCGGGGGAGGCGGATACGCAGTATTTT
TRBD1 | TRBJ1-1 | TRBV7-9 | . | CASSLGQGIRRGTEAFF | TGTGCCAGCAGCTTGGGACAGGGGATAAGGAGAGGCACTGAAGCTTTCTTT
. | TRBJ2-3 | TRBV11-2 | . | CASSLAAGPTDTQYF | TGTGCCAGCAGCTTAGCGGCAGGGCCCACAGATACGCAGTATTTT
TRBD2 | TRBJ2-7 | TRBV30 | . | CAWSGEAGTIAKSSYEQYF | TGTGCCTGGAGTGGAGAGGCCGGGACTATAGCTAAGAGCTCCTACGAGCAGTACTTC
. | TRBJ1-2 | TRBV6-1 | . | CANKQGAVGGYTF | TGTGCCAATAAACAGGGAGCCGTCGGAGGCTACACCTTC
TRBD1 | TRBJ2-2 | TRBV10-3 | . | CAIRARDRSPGELFF | TGTGCCATCAGGGCCCGGGACAGGAGTCCCGGGGAGCTGTTTTTT
TRBD2 | TRBJ2-1 | TRBV28 | . | CASRGVLAGGYNEQFF | TGTGCCAGCAGGGGCGTCCTAGCGGGGGGATACAATGAGCAGTTCTTC
TRBD2 | TRBJ2-2 | TRBV2 | . | CASSALAGGRRNTGELFF | TGTGCCAGCAGTGCACTAGCGGGGGGGCGTCGGAACACCGGGGAGCTGTTTTTT
TRBD2 | TRBJ2-5 | TRBV7-8 | . | CASSFLGGSGGGETQYF | TGTGCCAGCAGCTTCCTCGGGGGGAGCGGGGGCGGGGAGACCCAGTACTTC
TRBD1 | TRBJ2-3 | TRBV6-1 | . | CASSEGTGRTDTQYF | TGTGCCAGCAGTGAGGGGACAGGGCGAACAGATACGCAGTATTTT